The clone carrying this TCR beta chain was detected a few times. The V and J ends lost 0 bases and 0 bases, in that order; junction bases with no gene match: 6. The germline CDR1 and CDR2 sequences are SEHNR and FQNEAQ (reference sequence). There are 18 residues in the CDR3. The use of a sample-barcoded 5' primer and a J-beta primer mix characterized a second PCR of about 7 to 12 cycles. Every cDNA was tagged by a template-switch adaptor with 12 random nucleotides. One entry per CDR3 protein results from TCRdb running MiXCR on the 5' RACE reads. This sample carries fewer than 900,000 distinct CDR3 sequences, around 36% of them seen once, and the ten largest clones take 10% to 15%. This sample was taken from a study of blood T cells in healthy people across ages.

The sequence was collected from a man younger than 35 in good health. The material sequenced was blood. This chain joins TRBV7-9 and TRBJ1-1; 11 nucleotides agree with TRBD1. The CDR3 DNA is TGTGCCAGCAGCTTAGCAGATAGGACAGGGGGCATGAACACTGAAGCTTTCTTT. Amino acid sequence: CASSLADRTGGMNTEAFF.